Listed below are T cell receptor beta chains from one sample, sequenced in a study of cytomegalovirus exposure and HLA in healthy donors. Only in-frame clones appear in the TCRdb table, and some are missing; sequencing was by immunoSEQ multiplex PCR. The table shows about 180,000 clones, with around 80% occurring only once. Sequences were obtained from PBMCs. These receptors originate from a woman between 40 and 55 years old in good health and CMV-seronegative. CDR3s include the opening cysteine and the closing phenylalanine or tryptophan. The order of the fields is V gene, J gene, D gene, clone size, CDR3 DNA, CDR3 protein. The D gene is left open where the match is weak. Not every row has a clone size; where given, it reads once, few, many or a size class.

TRBV19,TRBJ1-2,TRBD1,-,TGTGCCAGCGAGAAGCGGGGACAGGGGTTGTTGGGTGGCTACACCTTC,CASEKRGQGLLGGYTF
TRBV5-1,TRBJ1-1,TRBD1,few,TGCGCCAGCAGCTTGGCCTGGACAGGGCACACTGAAGCTTTCTTT,CASSLAWTGHTEAFF
TRBV9,TRBJ2-7,TRBD2,-,TGTGCCAGCAGCGTAGACAGCGGGGGGGTATACGAGCAGTACTTC,CASSVDSGGVYEQYF
TRBV5-1,TRBJ2-7,TRBD2,-,TGCGCCAGCAGCATCGGGACTAGCCCCTACGAGCAGTACTTC,CASSIGTSPYEQYF
TRBV5-4,TRBJ1-2,TRBD1,-,TGTGCCAGCAGCTGGACAGGGGCCCTCTATGGCTACACCTTC,CASSWTGALYGYTF
TRBV5-1,TRBJ2-7,TRBD1,-,TGCGCCAGCAGCTTGGTCGGGACAGGATCCTACGAGCAGTACTTC,CASSLVGTGSYEQYF
TRBV7-9,TRBJ1-5,-,-,TGTGCCAGCAGCTTAGTAAGGCCGACCACCTCCCTAGGGGGTCAGCCCCAGCATTTT,CASSLVRPTTSLGGQPQHF
TRBV10-1,TRBJ2-7,-,many,TGCGCCAGCAGTGAGTCAGAGGACAGCTCCTACGAGCAGTACTTC,CASSESEDSSYEQYF
TRBV28,TRBJ1-2,-,once,TGTGCCAGCAGTTCCCTTTTGGGTGTAGCCGGCTACACCTTC,CASSSLLGVAGYTF
TRBV27,TRBJ1-4,-,few,TGTGCCAGCAGTTTGAGGACAGTTAATGAAAAACTGTTTTTT,CASSLRTVNEKLFF
TRBV10-2,TRBJ1-5,-,few,TGCGCCAGCAGTCAGGGCAATCAGCCCCAGCATTTT,CASSQGNQPQHF
TRBV5-1,TRBJ2-1,TRBD2,-,TGCGCCAGCAGCTTTACTAGCGGGAGGTACAATGAGCAGTTCTTC,CASSFTSGRYNEQFF
TRBV5-4,TRBJ1-2,-,-,TGTGCCAGCAGCGGCGGATCCTTCTATGGCTACACCTTC,CASSGGSFYGYTF
TRBV11-3,TRBJ2-1,TRBD1,-,TGTGCCAGCTGCAGACAGGGGGGTTACAATGAGCAGTTCTTC,CASCRQGGYNEQFF
TRBV28,TRBJ2-2,-,-,TGTGCCAGCAGTTTTAAACTGAACACCGGGGAGCTGTTTTTT,CASSFKLNTGELFF
TRBV6-4,TRBJ1-1,-,-,TGTGCCAGCAGGGATCGAGGGTTCACTGAAGCTTTCTTT,CASRDRGFTEAFF
TRBV4-2,TRBJ2-3,-,-,TGTGCCAGCAGCAACAGGGCCCCCTGGGGCACAGATACGCAGTATTTT,CASSNRAPWGTDTQYF
TRBV28,TRBJ1-5,-,-,TGTGCCAGCAGTTTCACCGACAGGCGAACAATCTCTCCCCAGCATTTT,CASSFTDRRTISPQHF
TRBV5-4,TRBJ2-1,TRBD2,-,TGTGCCAGCAGCTCCCGTGGGGTAGCGGGGGGACGGAATGAGCAGTTCTTC,CASSSRGVAGGRNEQFF
TRBV19,TRBJ2-7,TRBD1,-,TGTGCCAGTAGTTTGACAGGGTATTCCTACGAGCAGTACTTC,CASSLTGYSYEQYF
TRBV5-1,TRBJ2-3,TRBD2,once,TGCGCCAGCAGCTTAGGGCTAGCGGGGGCGGATACGCAGTATTTT,CASSLGLAGADTQYF
TRBV5-1,TRBJ1-2,TRBD1,-,TGCGCCAGCAGCTACCTACCGGGACAGAATAGTGGCTACACCTTC,CASSYLPGQNSGYTF
TRBV7-2,TRBJ2-1,-,-,TGTGCCAGCAGCTTAGCGGGGACAAGCTCCTACAATGAGCAGTTCTTC,CASSLAGTSSYNEQFF
TRBV6-1,TRBJ1-2,TRBD1,-,TGTGCCAGCACTTGGACAGGCGCTAACTATGGCTACACCTTC,CASTWTGANYGYTF
TRBV5-4,TRBJ2-3,TRBD2,-,TGTGCCAGCAGCTCCCCTATAGCGGGAGTGGCAGATACGCAGTATTTT,CASSSPIAGVADTQYF
TRBV6-6,TRBJ1-4,-,once,TGTGCCAGCAGTTTGGGACTTTCCATGTGGGAAAAACTGTTTTTT,CASSLGLSMWEKLFF
TRBV4-2,TRBJ1-1,-,few,TGTGCCAGCAGCCAAGAGGGGGGGAACACTGAAGCTTTCTTT,CASSQEGGNTEAFF
TRBV4-3,TRBJ2-2,-,-,TGCGCCAGCAGCCAATTTCCAGTCACAGGCCCGAACACCGGGGAGCTGTTTTTT,CASSQFPVTGPNTGELFF
TRBV5-6,TRBJ2-2,-,-,TGTGCCAGCAGCCCGACAGGTCCCGTGAACACCGGGGAGCTGTTTTTT,CASSPTGPVNTGELFF